These 14 T cell receptor beta chains were all obtained from the same sample, sequenced in a study of OX40 agonist ivuxolimab in advanced cancers. Sequenced by immunoSEQ multiplex PCR; TCRdb stores in-frame clones only, minus some. The sample lists around 60,000 clones, 75% to 85% occurring once. This material consisted of CD4+ or CD8+ T cells sorted from blood, taken in a trial of the OX40 agonist ivuxolimab. Receptors originate from an adult with an advanced solid tumor such as melanoma, head and neck, liver or kidney cancer.

J is TRBJ2-2 and V is TRBV4-3, with TRBD1 identical over 10 bases. Unmatched junction bases numbered 14, after V lost 6 bases and J lost 4 bases. The CDR3 is made up of 18 amino acids. CDR1 and CDR2 (germline): LGHNA, YSLEER. The CDR3 DNA sequence: TGCGCCAGCAGTACACGACCTCCAGGGACAGGGGCCACCGGGGAGCTGTTTTTT. It encodes CASSTRPPGTGATGELFF.

V usage is TRBV5-6 and J usage is TRBJ2-1; no clear D gene. The CDR3 length is 15 residues. Germline CDR1 SGHDT, CDR2 YYEEEE. V dropped 7 bases and J dropped 7 bases, with 21 bases sitting between them. CDR3 region: CASLYWVLGQNEQFF. The CDR3, as DNA: TGTGCCAGCCTCTATTGGGTTTTAGGCCAAAATGAGCAGTTCTTC.

The chain carries TRBV6-1 and TRBJ2-7; D may be TRBD1 (6 bases). Trimming removed 2 bases from V and 3 bases from J, with 17 bases in between. Germline V gene data show CDR1 as MNHNS and CDR2 as SASEGT. The CDR3 consists of 16 residues. CDR3: CASSEPSGGVSYEQYF. The CDR3 DNA is TGTGCCAGCAGTGAACCTTCTGGGGGCGTTAGCTACGAGCAGTACTTC.

The chain has TRBV28 and TRBJ1-1; D is unresolved. There are 13 residues in the CDR3. The germline CDR1 and CDR2 sequences are MDHEN and SYDVKM. V lost 5 bases, J lost 13 bases, and 20 bases lay in between. The CDR3 region is CASSLVGQNYVFF. In DNA form, the CDR3 reads TGTGCCAGCAGTCTAGTCGGGCAGAACTATGTTTTCTTT.

The V and J genes are TRBV18 and TRBJ1-1; 10 bases match TRBD1. J was trimmed by 9 bases and V by 4 bases; bases with no gene match: 11. The CDR3 contains 15 residues. Germline lookup yields CDR1 KGHSH and CDR2 LQKENI. CDR3 sequence (DNA): TGTGCCAGCTCACGATCCGGGACAGGGGATCCCAAAGCTTTCTTT. Its translation: CASSRSGTGDPKAFF.

The chain combines TRBV5-4 with TRBJ1-1; 7 bases fit TRBD1. The CDR3 spans 16 residues. With 0 bases clipped from V and 5 bases from J, the junction kept 10 bases outside the gene matches. Germline assignment: CDR1 SGHNT and CDR2 YYREEE (reference sequence). Here the CDR3 reads CASSLGAGGILTEAFF. The CDR3 DNA is TGTGCCAGCAGCTTGGGGGCAGGGGGTATTCTTACTGAAGCTTTCTTT.

The genes are TRBV11-1 and TRBJ1-1; 8 nucleotides match TRBD1. Losses at the gene ends were 2 bases for V and 7 bases for J; bases not matched to a gene: 6. This CDR3 comprises 14 residues. Germline V gives CDR1 SGHAT, CDR2 FQDESV (reference sequence). CDR3 sequence reads: CASSLLQGQGEAFF. The CDR3 DNA reads TGTGCCAGCAGCTTATTACAAGGACAGGGTGAAGCTTTCTTT.

This chain joins TRBV7-9 and TRBJ1-4; TRBD1 matches at 8 bases. The CDR3 has 14 amino acids. CDR1 and CDR2 from the germline V gene are SEHNR and FQNEAQ (reference sequence). With 5 bases clipped from V and 7 bases from J, the junction kept 6 bases outside the gene matches. In DNA form, the CDR3 reads TGTGCCAGCAGCCGACAGGGGATCACTGAAAAACTGTTTTTT. This gives the protein CASSRQGITEKLFF.

This clone was recorded once. The chain links TRBV19 to TRBJ2-7; maybe TRBD1 (6 bases). The ends were cut back, 5 bases at V and 2 bases at J, with 13 bases in the middle. This CDR3 has 14 residues. Germline V gene sequence: CDR1 LNHDA, CDR2 SQIVND (reference sequence). In DNA, the CDR3 is TGTGCCAGTAGTGCGGCCGGGACACCCTACGAGCAGTACTTC. This translates into CASSAAGTPYEQYF.

The chain is built from TRBV7-2 and TRBJ1-2; unclear D gene. CDR1 is SGHTA and CDR2 is FQGNSA in the germline V gene. The CDR3 sequence is 14 residues long. Deletions cut 0 bases from V and 2 bases from J, with 7 bases between. The DNA of the CDR3 is TGTGCCAGCAGCTTAGCTAGAACAAACTATGGCTACACCTTC. Its protein product is CASSLARTNYGYTF.

The chain links TRBV27 to TRBJ2-1; TRBD1 agrees at 9 bases. The CDR3 sequence is 15 residues long. Per the germline V gene, CDR1 is MNHEY and CDR2 is SMNVEV (reference sequence). V lost 10 bases to trimming and J lost 8 bases; unmatched junction nucleotides: 15. The CDR3: CATSKPGQGFYEQFF. The CDR3 DNA reads TGTGCCACCTCAAAACCGGGACAGGGATTTTATGAGCAGTTCTTC.

This CDR3 reads CASSPSGVGANVLTF. The CDR3 bases are TGTGCCAGCAGCCCGAGCGGGGTTGGGGCCAACGTCCTGACTTTC. This chain connects TRBV7-6 to TRBJ2-6; the match to TRBD2 covers 7 bases. CDR3 size: 15 residues. Germline CDR1 and CDR2: SGHVS and FNYEAQ. With 5 bases clipped from V and 3 bases from J, the junction kept 4 bases outside the gene matches.

The CDR3 region has the DNA TGTGCCCTAGGGGGGAGGAGGTCCCTAAGGGCTGAAGCTTTCTTT. Translating gives CALGGRRSLRAEAFF. V gene TRBV2 combines with J gene TRBJ1-1; tentatively, D is TRBD1 (6 bases). The V gene's germline CDR1 is SNHLY and CDR2 FYNNEI. V lost 11 bases and J 6 bases, leaving 25 bases between the germline ends. The CDR3 sequence is 15 residues long.

The chain employs TRBV4-2 and TRBJ1-5; D uncertain. The CDR3 spans 16 residues. The V gene's germline CDR1 is LGHNA and CDR2 YNFKEQ. The ends were cut back, 1 base at V and 1 base at J, with 11 bases in the middle. In DNA, the CDR3 is TGTGCCAGCAGCCAAGGTGACCCGGCGAGCAATCAGCCCCAGCATTTT. Encoded protein: CASSQGDPASNQPQHF.